A single sample is the source of the 10 T cell receptor beta chains below, sequenced in a study of PD-1 blockade in classical Hodgkin lymphoma. Every single patient, without exception, relapsed after autologous stem cell transplantation, and brentuximab vedotin exposure varied. Thawed PBMCs were the source of CD4+ T cells, purified by magnetic negative selection. Assay used: immunoSEQ multiplex PCR; TCRdb lists only in-frame clones, some missing. The sample includes approximately 25,000 clones, over 80% of them seen just once. The source material was CD4+ T cells from blood, sampled at baseline. The receptors here all came from a human donor with classical Hodgkin lymphoma.

The chain uses TRBV15 and TRBJ1-1; D is undetermined. This CDR3 is 14 amino acids long. Trimming shortened V by 1 base and J by 1 base, and 7 bases separated the two germline ends. Germline values: CDR1 LNHNV, CDR2 YYDKDF (reference sequence). CDR3 nucleotide sequence: TGTGCCACCAGCAGAGCCGGGCCGAACACTGAAGCTTTCTTT. Residues: CATSRAGPNTEAFF.

This clone was seen once. CDR3 protein: CASSQEQRSRGNTIYF. As DNA, the CDR3 is TGTGCCAGCAGCCAAGAACAACGTTCCAGGGGAAACACCATATATTTT. The chain employs TRBV14 and TRBJ1-3; D is unresolved. The CDR3 sequence is 16 residues long. V lost 0 bases to trimming and J lost 4 bases, with 13 bases between them. Germline V gene sequence: CDR1 SGHDN, CDR2 FVKESK. The whole variable domain, filled in from reference TRBV14 and TRBJ1-3, reads EAGVTQFPSHSVIEKGQTVTLRCDPISGHDNLYWYRRVMGKEIKFLLHFVKESKQDESGMPNNRFLAERTGGTYSTLKVQPAELEDSGVYFCASSQEQRSRGNTIYFGEGSWLTVV.

This clone was detected only a few times. This chain joins TRBV18 and TRBJ1-2; D call uncertain. The CDR3 sequence is 15 residues long. The germline V gene encodes CDR1 KGHSH and CDR2 LQKENI. The V and J ends lost 3 bases and 4 bases respectively, with 15 bases between them. DNA of the CDR3: TGTGCCAGCTCACCCCCCGGGAACCCCACCTATGGCTACACCTTC. It translates to CASSPPGNPTYGYTF.

V gene TRBV9 combines with J gene TRBJ1-6, with a tentative D call TRBD1 (5 bases). Germline V gives CDR1 SGDLS, CDR2 YYNGEE. The CDR3 is 15 amino acids. The germline V and J ends were trimmed by 3 bases and 9 bases, with 16 bases remaining between them. CDR3 residues: CASSAHTGPFSPLHF. The CDR3 DNA reads TGTGCCAGCAGCGCACATACAGGACCTTTTTCACCCCTCCACTTT.

The rearrangement joins TRBV7-9 to TRBJ2-7; a weak D match, TRBD2 (5 bases). Germline V CDR1 and CDR2: SEHNR, FQNEAQ (reference sequence). There are 13 residues in the CDR3. Trimming stripped 1 base from V and 4 bases from J, with 8 bases between. DNA of the CDR3: TGTGCCAGCAGCTTAGTAGCGAGATACGAGCAGTACTTC. It yields the protein CASSLVARYEQYF. Supplemented by reference TRBV7-9 and TRBJ2-7, the full variable domain reads DTGVSQNPRHKITKRGQNVTFRCDPISEHNRLYWYRQTLGQGPEFLTYFQNEAQLEKSRLLSDRFSAERPKGSFSTLEIQRTEQGDSAMYLCASSLVARYEQYFGPGTRLTVT.

The V gene is TRBV6-5, the J gene TRBJ1-6; possibly TRBD1 for D (5 bases). CDR1 is MNHEY, CDR2 SVGAGI, per germline. The CDR3 sequence is 13 residues long. Between the trimmed V and J ends, which lost 5 bases and 9 bases, there was a span of 11 bases. CDR3 sequence (DNA): TGTGCCAGCAGTCCCCCCGGGGGTTCACCCCTCCACTTT. Translating it yields CASSPPGGSPLHF.

In this sample, this clone turned up once. This rearrangement joins TRBV7-2 to TRBJ2-5; 9 bases align to TRBD1. The CDR3 spans 15 residues. V lost 2 bases, J lost 5 bases, and 6 bases stayed unmatched. Germline values: CDR1 SGHTA, CDR2 FQGNSA. The chain's CDR3 is CASSLSGQGGETQYF. The CDR3 nucleotides read TGTGCCAGCAGCTTATCGGGACAGGGAGGTGAGACCCAGTACTTC.

The chain combines TRBV4-3 with TRBJ2-3; 12 positions match TRBD2. Germline V gene sequence: CDR1 LGHNA, CDR2 YSLEER. The CDR3 totals 17 residues. The V and J ends lost 0 bases and 1 base, in that order; junction bases with no gene match: 2. The CDR3 reads CASSQERTSGGTDTQYF. The CDR3 DNA follows: TGCGCCAGCAGCCAAGAGCGGACTAGCGGGGGCACAGATACGCAGTATTTT.

The chain has TRBV14 and TRBJ1-3; D unresolved. CDR1 SGHDN and CDR2 FVKESK come from the germline V gene. V lost 4 bases and J lost 0, with 13 bases in between. This CDR3 comprises 16 residues. Here the CDR3 DNA reads TGTGCCAGCAGCCCCTCCTGGGAGATCTCTGGAAACACCATATATTTT. Protein sequence: CASSPSWEISGNTIYF.

This clone was detected only once. The gene calls are TRBV29-1 and TRBJ2-7; 8 bases are a match to TRBD1. The germline V gene encodes CDR1 SQVTM and CDR2 ANQGSEA. This CDR3 spans 14 amino acids. Losses at the gene ends were 4 bases for V and 4 bases for J; bases not matched to a gene: 9. The DNA for the CDR3 is TGCAGCGTTGCGAATCAGGGGGCTGGGTACGAGCAGTACTTC. As protein: CSVANQGAGYEQYF.